This T cell receptor beta chain derives from a study of beta chain features in type 1 diabetes. Turning to this clone: Its antigen is unidentified.

TCRB transcripts that were expressed got sequenced, as all of the isolated RNA had been reverse transcribed. TCRdb's table, derived via immunoSEQ multiplex PCR, lists solely in-frame clones and lacks some. The data contain fewer than 400,000 clones, around 8.5% of them singletons. Study observations and caveats: In comparison with healthy donors, patients had naive, central memory and Treg TCRB repertoires that appeared more similar. The study found moderately but significantly shorter TCRB CDR3s in all four CD4+ subsets of Type 1 diabetes patients.

V lost 4 bases, J lost 0 bases, and 5 bases stayed unmatched. Germline values: CDR1 SGHAT, CDR2 FQNNGV. The CDR3 sequence is 15 residues long. A single heparinised draw of approximately 100 mL on average was taken per donor. The authors obtained over 98% purity in all sorted populations. The specimen was central memory CD4+ T cells from blood. This receptor was taken from a man aged 25-40 years with type 1 diabetes. The rearrangement uses TRBV11-2 and TRBJ2-7; TRBD2 aligns across 8 bases. CDR3 DNA: TGTGCCAGCAGCTCGCGGGGGGCCAGCTCCTACGAGCAGTACTTC. Encoded protein: CASSSRGASSYEQYF.